The 14 T cell receptor beta chains reported below all come from one sample, sequenced in a study of cytomegalovirus exposure and HLA in healthy donors listed by TCRdb under 2017. Receptors were amplified or captured by the immunoSEQ multiplex PCR assay. A mixture of 60 forward primers for TCR Vbeta segments and 13 reverse primers for TCR Jbeta segments was used in the multiplex PCR. TCRdb re-hosts the immuneACCESS table, in-frame sequences only. Its copies lack some clones; in the studies checked, an unresolved V gene accounts for under half of them, and the cause for the rest is not known. This sample lists 63,000 or so clones; roughly four fifths were detected once. Roughly 7.4% of the sample belongs to the ten largest clones. Sequencing was performed on PBMCs. The receptors were gathered from a woman in her 30s in good health and CMV-seropositive.

The rearrangement uses TRBV7-6 and TRBJ2-6; 10 positions match TRBD2. Germline trimming cut 5 bases from V and 3 bases from J; bases unmatched to any gene: 4. There are 16 residues in the CDR3. Germline CDR1 SGHVS, CDR2 FNYEAQ. CDR3 protein: CASSGIAGGGANVLTF. The CDR3 bases are TGTGCCAGCAGCGGAATAGCGGGAGGTGGGGCCAACGTCCTGACTTTC.

The chain joins TRBV4-3 to TRBJ2-5; 8 positions match TRBD1. CDR1 and CDR2 (germline): LGHNA, YSLEER. Trimming at V came to 1 base and at J to 3 bases, leaving 7 bases not matched to a gene. The CDR3 is 16 amino acids. CDR3 nucleotide sequence: TGCGCCAGCAGCCAAGTCCACAGGGGGGAGGAAGAGACCCAGTACTTC. Protein sequence: CASSQVHRGEEETQYF.

V gene TRBV6-4 combines with J gene TRBJ2-3, with D possibly matching TRBD1 (5 bases). The ends were cut back, 6 bases at V and 2 bases at J, with 15 bases in the middle. This CDR3 spans 15 amino acids. Per germline, CDR1 MRHNA and CDR2 SNTAGT. The DNA of the CDR3 is TGTGCCAGCAGAAGACAGTCAAGTTCCACAGATACGCAGTATTTT. Protein sequence: CASRRQSSSTDTQYF.

The J gene is TRBJ1-1, the V gene TRBV30, with 8 bases that match TRBD1. Unmatched junction bases numbered 13, after V lost 3 bases and J lost 1 base. Germline loops: CDR1 GTSNPN, CDR2 SVGIG (reference sequence). The CDR3 consists of 17 residues. The CDR3 loop reads CAWRRTGFNHGNTEAFF. DNA of the CDR3: TGTGCCTGGAGGAGGACAGGGTTTAACCATGGGAACACTGAAGCTTTCTTT.

This clone was recorded a few times. The V call is TRBV7-3, the J call TRBJ2-2; TRBD1 aligns across 7 bases. The CDR3 is 14 amino acids. The V gene end was trimmed by 8 bases and the J gene end by 2 bases; junction bases not matched to a gene: 5. The V gene's germline CDR1 is SGHTA and CDR2 FQGTGA. The CDR3 nucleotides are TGTGCCAGCTCCCGGGACAGAAACACCGGGGAGCTGTTTTTT. It translates to CASSRDRNTGELFF.

The chain couples TRBV19 to TRBJ2-1, with 8 bases fitting TRBD2. Germline loops: CDR1 LNHDA, CDR2 SQIVND (reference sequence). V lost 3 bases to trimming and J lost 8 bases; unmatched junction nucleotides: 3. CDR3 length: 13 residues. CDR3 DNA sequence: TGTGCCAGTAGTATCCTAGCGGGTTATGAGCAGTTCTTC. Its translation: CASSILAGYEQFF.

This clone showed up just once. J is TRBJ2-7 and V is TRBV6-1; no clear D gene. Germline assignment: CDR1 MNHNS and CDR2 SASEGT. V lost 7 bases and J 2 bases, leaving 6 bases between the germline ends. This CDR3 region has 11 residues. This chain's CDR3 is CASISAYEQYF. The CDR3 DNA sequence: TGTGCCAGCATCAGCGCCTACGAGCAGTACTTC.

The chain couples TRBV28 to TRBJ2-1; 9 bases are shared with TRBD2. The ends lost 5 bases at V and 8 bases at J; junction bases unmatched: 16. Per germline, CDR1 MDHEN and CDR2 SYDVKM. The CDR3 extends over 17 amino acids. The CDR3 bases are TGTGCCAGCAGTCCCCTGGGGACTAGCCCCACCGACTATGAGCAGTTCTTC. It specifies CASSPLGTSPTDYEQFF.

V gene TRBV11-1 combines with J gene TRBJ1-1, with unresolved D. The CDR3 extends over 12 amino acids. Germline V gene data show CDR1 as SGHAT and CDR2 as FQDESV (reference sequence). The V and J ends lost 5 bases and 5 bases respectively, with 9 bases between them. The CDR3 protein is CASSRDGTEAFF. Here the CDR3 DNA reads TGTGCCAGCAGCCGGGATGGAACTGAAGCTTTCTTT.

This clone was recorded a few times. Other DNA sequences from this sample encode an identical CDR3 as well. In DNA, the CDR3 is TGTGCCAGCAGGCGGGGGGGCACTGAAGCTTTCTTT. This gives the protein CASRRGGTEAFF. The chain carries TRBV6-5 and TRBJ1-1; D may be TRBD1 (5 bases). The CDR3 is 12 residues long. V lost 6 bases to trimming and J lost 4 bases, with 9 bases between them. Germline lookup yields CDR1 MNHEY and CDR2 SVGAGI.

This clone is medium-sized (0.01 to 0.1%) by share. The chain carries TRBV6-4 and TRBJ2-3, with TRBD2 matching 8 bases. The J segment lost 3 bases and the V segment lost 6 bases, leaving 8 bases of the junction unmatched. Germline V gives CDR1 MRHNA, CDR2 SNTAGT. The CDR3 runs to 15 residues. CDR3 DNA: TGTGCCAGCAGCCCTGGGGCTAGCGGGACAGATACGCAGTATTTT. Its translation: CASSPGASGTDTQYF.

The CDR3 region has the DNA TGTGCCAGCAGCTTATCAGGGGCCGCATACGAGCAGTACTTC. The encoded protein is CASSLSGAAYEQYF. J is TRBJ2-7 and V is TRBV11-2; D might be TRBD1 (6 bases). Per the germline V gene, CDR1 is SGHAT and CDR2 is FQNNGV. V lost 2 bases, J lost 4 bases, and 12 bases lay in between. There are 14 residues in the CDR3.

V and J are TRBV5-8 and TRBJ2-1; 8 nucleotides line up with TRBD1. This CDR3 has 15 amino acids. Trimming took 0 bases from V and 3 from J; bases not matched to a gene: 2. Germline V gives CDR1 SGHTS, CDR2 YDEGEE. The CDR3 loop is CASSLVGQGYNEQFF. CDR3 coding DNA: TGTGCCAGCAGCTTGGTAGGACAGGGCTACAATGAGCAGTTCTTC. Looking up the rest from reference TRBV5-8 and TRBJ2-1 gives the full variable domain: EAGVTQSPTHLIKTRGQQATLRCSPISGHTSVYWYQQALGLGLQFLLWYDEGEERNRGNFPPRFSGRQFPNYSSELNVNALELEDSALYLCASSLVGQGYNEQFFGPGTRLTVL.

This chain links TRBV27 with TRBJ1-6; the D gene is possibly TRBD1 (5 bases). The length of the CDR3 is 17 residues. Germline V lookup: CDR1 MNHEY, CDR2 SMNVEV (reference sequence). The ends were cut back, 2 bases at V and 5 bases at J, with 16 bases in the middle. The CDR3 DNA is TGTGCCAGCAGTTTAGGGGTGGAGGGGACGGATAATTCACCCCTCCACTTT. Its protein product is CASSLGVEGTDNSPLHF.